A single sample is the source of the 8 T cell receptor beta chains below, sequenced in a study of OX40 agonist ivuxolimab in advanced cancers. Generated by immunoSEQ multiplex PCR, the TCRdb table keeps only in-frame clones and is missing some. The table lists more than 70,000 clones, 89% of them singletons. The sample here was CD4+ or CD8+ T cells sorted from blood, taken in a trial of the OX40 agonist ivuxolimab. These receptors originate from an adult with an advanced solid tumor such as melanoma, head and neck, liver or kidney cancer.

The CDR3 nucleotides read TGTGCCAGCAGCTCAAGCGGGTCGAACACCGGGGAGCTGTTTTTT. Its translation is CASSSSGSNTGELFF. V and J are TRBV5-4 and TRBJ2-2; TRBD2 might be the D (6 bases). V was pared by 3 bases and J by 0 bases, with 9 bases between. Per the germline V gene, CDR1 is SGHNT and CDR2 is YYREEE (reference sequence). The CDR3 has 15 residues.

This chain uses TRBV6-6 with TRBJ2-2, with a tentative D call TRBD1 (6 bases). CDR1 and CDR2 (germline): MNHNY, SVGAGI (reference sequence). V was clipped by 7 bases and J by 7 bases, with 10 bases between them. The CDR3 spans 12 residues. Written as DNA, the CDR3 is TGTGCCAGCACCCCAGGGGTCGGGGAGCTGTTTTTT. This gives the protein CASTPGVGELFF.

V is TRBV4-2 and J is TRBJ2-3; no firm D call. Germline values: CDR1 LGHNA, CDR2 YNFKEQ. This CDR3 region has 13 residues. Trimming pared 1 base from V and 6 bases from J, leaving 8 bases between. In nucleotides, the CDR3 is TGTGCCAGCAGCCAAGCCGTTCCCGATACGCAGTATTTT. This encodes CASSQAVPDTQYF.

The CDR3 loop reads CASSLQGISGNTIYF. For the CDR3, the DNA is TGCGCCAGCAGCCTCCAAGGGATCTCTGGAAACACCATATATTTT. The V and J genes are TRBV5-1 and TRBJ1-3; D not certain. V lost 4 bases to trimming and J lost 0 bases, with 11 bases between them. The CDR3 spans 15 residues. The germline V gene has CDR1 SGHRS and CDR2 YFSETQ. The variable domain in full, with the rest retrieved from reference TRBV5-1 and TRBJ1-3, is KAGVTQTPRYLIKTRGQQVTLSCSPISGHRSVSWYQQTPGQGLQFLFEYFSETQRNKGNFPGRFSGRQFSNSRSEMNVSTLELGDSALYLCASSLQGISGNTIYFGEGSWLTVV.

The rearrangement uses TRBV10-1 and TRBJ2-1, with TRBD1 as a possible D gene (6 bases). This CDR3 has 14 residues. Germline CDR1 is WNHNN and CDR2 is SYGVQD (reference sequence). The V gene lost 6 bases and the J gene lost 3 bases, with 12 bases spanning the gap. CDR3 sequence reads: CASSKRGGYNEQFF. In DNA form, the CDR3 reads TGCGCCAGCAGCAAAAGAGGGGGCTACAATGAGCAGTTCTTC.

This clone was detected once. The chain couples TRBV28 to TRBJ2-3, with no clear D. Germline CDR1 is MDHEN and CDR2 is SYDVKM. The ends were cut back, 2 bases at V and 6 bases at J, with 3 bases in the middle. There are 11 residues in the CDR3. DNA for the CDR3: TGTGCCAGCAGTTTAGGGGATACGCAGTATTTT. It specifies CASSLGDTQYF.

The chain recombines TRBV6-5 with TRBJ2-1; D is tentatively TRBD1 or TRBD2 (5 bases each). The CDR3 runs 13 residues. Between the trimmed V and J ends, which lost 4 bases and 12 bases, there was a span of 16 bases. Germline CDR1 MNHEY, CDR2 SVGAGI. Here the CDR3 reads CASSSVVGARQFF. DNA of the CDR3: TGTGCCAGCAGTTCGGTAGTCGGGGCACGGCAGTTCTTC.

This chain joins TRBV20-1 and TRBJ1-2, with D hard to call. V was pared by 3 bases and J by 6 bases, with 8 bases between. CDR3 length: 11 amino acids. Germline assignment: CDR1 DFQATT and CDR2 SNEGSKA (reference sequence). In DNA form, the CDR3 reads TGCAGTGCTAGGAAAGTCAATGGCTACACCTTC. It specifies CSARKVNGYTF.